This T cell receptor beta chain was observed in a study of Ad26.COV2.S vaccination and SARS-CoV-2 variants. Study-level background: Enrollment placed the donor in the COV1001 Ad26.COV2.S trial arm.

Treatment specified: over 15 received Ad26.COV2.S at low or high dose, single or two shots; about 5 received placebo; per-sample allocation not given. Day 63 after the first injection of vaccine or placebo was the sampling time. The individual, an adult aged 18-55 years, was a donor in Boston. Vaccination employed an Ad26 vector expressing the Wuhan-strain SARS-CoV-2 spike. Study results and limitations: Recipients of vaccine and of placebo showed similar breadth of their non-spike TCR repertoires.

CDR3 length: 13 residues. The V gene lost 3 bases and the J gene lost 6 bases, with 8 bases spanning the gap. TCRdb's copy holds only in-frame clones and misses some; the assay was immunoSEQ multiplex PCR. The data contain some 300,000 clones, about 82% of them singletons. Notes on this clone: Its antigen is not known.

V gene TRBV12-3 or TRBV12-4 combines with J gene TRBJ2-2; D is perhaps TRBD2 (5 bases). The sample was peripheral blood, taken in a trial of Ad26.COV2.S vaccine versus placebo. The TCR sequence derives from a person between 18 and 59 years old who received the Ad26.COV2.S COVID-19 vaccine or a placebo. This chain's CDR3 is CASSFGGAGELFF. CDR3 coding DNA: TGTGCCAGCAGTTTCGGAGGCGCCGGGGAGCTGTTTTTT.